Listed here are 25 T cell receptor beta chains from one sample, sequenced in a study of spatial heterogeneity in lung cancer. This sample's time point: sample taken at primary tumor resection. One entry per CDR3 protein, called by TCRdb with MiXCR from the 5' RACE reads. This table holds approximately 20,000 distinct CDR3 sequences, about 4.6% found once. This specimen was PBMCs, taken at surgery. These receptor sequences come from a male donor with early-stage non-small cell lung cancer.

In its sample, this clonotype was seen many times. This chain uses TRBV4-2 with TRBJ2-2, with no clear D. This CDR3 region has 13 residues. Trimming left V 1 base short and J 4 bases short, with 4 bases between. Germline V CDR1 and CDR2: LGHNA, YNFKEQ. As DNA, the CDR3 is TGTGCCAGCAGCCAAGGGTTCACCGGGGAGCTGTTTTTT. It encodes CASSQGFTGELFF.

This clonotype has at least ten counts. CDR3: CASSWGTLHNSPLHF. Here the CDR3 DNA reads TGTGCCAGCAGTTGGGGGACACTCCATAATTCACCCCTCCACTTT. The chain is built from TRBV28 and TRBJ1-6, with TRBD1 as a possible D gene (6 bases). Germline assignment: CDR1 MDHEN and CDR2 SYDVKM. The CDR3 loop spans 15 amino acids. Trimming took off 4 bases at V and 5 bases at J, with 12 bases between the two ends.

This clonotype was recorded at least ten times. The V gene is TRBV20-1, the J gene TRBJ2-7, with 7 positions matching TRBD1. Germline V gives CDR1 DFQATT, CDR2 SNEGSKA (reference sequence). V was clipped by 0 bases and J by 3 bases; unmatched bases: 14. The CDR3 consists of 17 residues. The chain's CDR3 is CSARDLRGQTSLYEQYF. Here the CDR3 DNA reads TGCAGTGCTAGAGATTTACGGGGACAGACCAGTCTCTACGAGCAGTACTTC.

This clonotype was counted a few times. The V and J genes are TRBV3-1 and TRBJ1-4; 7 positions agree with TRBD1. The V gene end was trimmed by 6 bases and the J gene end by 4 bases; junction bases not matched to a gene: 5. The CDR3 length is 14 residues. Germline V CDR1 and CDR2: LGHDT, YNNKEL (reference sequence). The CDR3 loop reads CASRKGQLNEKLFF. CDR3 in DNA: TGTGCCAGCAGGAAGGGACAGCTTAATGAAAAACTGTTTTTT.

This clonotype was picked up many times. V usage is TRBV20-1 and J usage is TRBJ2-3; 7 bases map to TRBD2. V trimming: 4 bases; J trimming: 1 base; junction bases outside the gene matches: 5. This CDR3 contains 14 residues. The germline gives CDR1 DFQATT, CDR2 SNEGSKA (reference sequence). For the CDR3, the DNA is TGCAGTGCTAAGAGCGGGGAAGGCACAGATACGCAGTATTTT. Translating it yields CSAKSGEGTDTQYF.

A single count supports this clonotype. In DNA form, the CDR3 reads TGTGCCAGCAGGCGGACCGGGACAGGGGGCAATGAGCAGTTCTTC. Translated: CASRRTGTGGNEQFF. The V gene is TRBV12-3 or TRBV12-4, the J gene TRBJ2-1; 11 nucleotides line up with TRBD1. V was pared by 6 bases and J by 6 bases, with 7 bases of the junction left unmatched. The CDR3 sequence is 15 residues long.

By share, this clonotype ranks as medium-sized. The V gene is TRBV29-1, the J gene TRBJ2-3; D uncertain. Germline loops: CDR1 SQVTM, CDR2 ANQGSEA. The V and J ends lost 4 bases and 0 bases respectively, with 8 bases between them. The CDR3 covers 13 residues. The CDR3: CSVVMSSTDTQYF. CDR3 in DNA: TGCAGCGTTGTAATGAGTAGCACAGATACGCAGTATTTT.

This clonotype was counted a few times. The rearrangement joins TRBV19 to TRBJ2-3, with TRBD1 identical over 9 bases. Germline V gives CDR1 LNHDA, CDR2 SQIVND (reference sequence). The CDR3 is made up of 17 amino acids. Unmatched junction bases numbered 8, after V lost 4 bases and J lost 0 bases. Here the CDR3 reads CASSTYTGTGSTDTQYF. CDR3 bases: TGTGCCAGTAGTACTTATACCGGGACAGGGAGCACAGATACGCAGTATTTT.

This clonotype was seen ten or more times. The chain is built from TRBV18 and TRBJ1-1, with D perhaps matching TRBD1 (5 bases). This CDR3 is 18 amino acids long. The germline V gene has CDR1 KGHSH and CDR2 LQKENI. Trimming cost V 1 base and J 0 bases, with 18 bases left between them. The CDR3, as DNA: TGTGCCAGCTCACCACGGGCATATGGGGGTTCCATGAACACTGAAGCTTTCTTT. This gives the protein CASSPRAYGGSMNTEAFF. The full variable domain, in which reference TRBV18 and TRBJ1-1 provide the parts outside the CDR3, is NAGVMQNPRHLVRRRGQEARLRCSPMKGHSHVYWYRQLPEEGLKFMVYLQKENIIDESGMPKERFSAEFPKEGPSILRIQQVVRGDSAAYFCASSPRAYGGSMNTEAFFGQGTRLTVV.

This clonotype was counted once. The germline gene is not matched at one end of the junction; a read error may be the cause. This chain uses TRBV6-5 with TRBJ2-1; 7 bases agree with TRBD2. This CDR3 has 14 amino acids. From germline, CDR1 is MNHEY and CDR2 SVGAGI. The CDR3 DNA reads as TGTGCCAGCAGCGGGGGAGGGACCCGCAATGTGCAGTTCTTC. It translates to CASSGGGTRNVQFF.

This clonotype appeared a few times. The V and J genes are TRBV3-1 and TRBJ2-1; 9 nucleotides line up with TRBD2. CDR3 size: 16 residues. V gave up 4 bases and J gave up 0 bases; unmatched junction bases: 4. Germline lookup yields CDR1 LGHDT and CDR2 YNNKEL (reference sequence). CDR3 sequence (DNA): TGTGCCAGCAGCCCAAGCGGGGGGCGCTCCTACAATGAGCAGTTCTTC. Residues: CASSPSGGRSYNEQFF.

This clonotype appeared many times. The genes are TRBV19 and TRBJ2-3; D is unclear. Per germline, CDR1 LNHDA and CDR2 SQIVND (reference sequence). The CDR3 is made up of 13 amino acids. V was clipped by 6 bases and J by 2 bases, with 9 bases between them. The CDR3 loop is CASRAQSTDTQYF. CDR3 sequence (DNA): TGTGCCAGTAGGGCACAATCCACAGATACGCAGTATTTT. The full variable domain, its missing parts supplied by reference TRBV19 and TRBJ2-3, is DGGITQSPKYLFRKEGQNVTLSCEQNLNHDAMYWYRQDPGQGLRLIYYSQIVNDFQKGDIAEGYSVSREKKESFPLTVTSAQKNPTAFYLCASRAQSTDTQYFGPGTRLTVL.

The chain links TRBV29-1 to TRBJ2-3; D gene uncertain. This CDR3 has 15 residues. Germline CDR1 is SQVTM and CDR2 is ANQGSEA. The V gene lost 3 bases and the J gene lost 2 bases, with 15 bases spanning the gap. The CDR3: CSVDKVVGVTDTQYF. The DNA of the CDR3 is TGCAGCGTTGACAAAGTGGTCGGCGTCACAGATACGCAGTATTTT.

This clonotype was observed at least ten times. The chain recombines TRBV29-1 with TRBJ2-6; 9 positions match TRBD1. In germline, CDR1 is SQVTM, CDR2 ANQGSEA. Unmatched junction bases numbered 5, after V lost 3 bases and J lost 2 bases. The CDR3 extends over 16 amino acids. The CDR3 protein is CSVEGQGAPGANVLTF. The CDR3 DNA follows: TGCAGCGTTGAGGGACAGGGAGCCCCTGGGGCCAACGTCCTGACTTTC.

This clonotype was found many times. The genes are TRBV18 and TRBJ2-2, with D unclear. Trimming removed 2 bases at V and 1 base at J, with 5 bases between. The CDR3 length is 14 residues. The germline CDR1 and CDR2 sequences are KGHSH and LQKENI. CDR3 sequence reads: CASSPIKNTGELFF. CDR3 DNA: TGTGCCAGCTCACCAATCAAGAACACCGGGGAGCTGTTTTTT. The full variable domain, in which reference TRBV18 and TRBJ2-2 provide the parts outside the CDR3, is NAGVMQNPRHLVRRRGQEARLRCSPMKGHSHVYWYRQLPEEGLKFMVYLQKENIIDESGMPKERFSAEFPKEGPSILRIQQVVRGDSAAYFCASSPIKNTGELFFGEGSRLTVL.

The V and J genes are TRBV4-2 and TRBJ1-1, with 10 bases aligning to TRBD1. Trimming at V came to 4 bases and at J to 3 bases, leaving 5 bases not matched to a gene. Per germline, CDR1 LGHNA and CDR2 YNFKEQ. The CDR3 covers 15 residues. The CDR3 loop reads CASSRDRGLDTEAFF. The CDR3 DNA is TGTGCCAGCAGCCGGGACAGGGGATTAGACACTGAAGCTTTCTTT.

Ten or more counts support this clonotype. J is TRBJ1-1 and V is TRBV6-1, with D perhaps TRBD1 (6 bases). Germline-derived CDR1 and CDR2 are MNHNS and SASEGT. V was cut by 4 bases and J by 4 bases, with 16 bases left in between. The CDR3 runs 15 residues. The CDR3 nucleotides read TGTGCCAGCAGTGGACGGACGTCAGGGGCCACTGAAGCTTTCTTT. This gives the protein CASSGRTSGATEAFF.

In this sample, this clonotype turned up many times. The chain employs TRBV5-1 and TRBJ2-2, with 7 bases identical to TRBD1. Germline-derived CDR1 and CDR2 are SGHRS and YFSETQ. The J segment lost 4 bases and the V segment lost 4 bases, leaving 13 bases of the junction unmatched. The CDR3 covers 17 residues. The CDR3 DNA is TGCGCCAGCAGCCCGCCCGGGACAGCTTCAGGCACCGGGGAGCTGTTTTTT. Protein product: CASSPPGTASGTGELFF.

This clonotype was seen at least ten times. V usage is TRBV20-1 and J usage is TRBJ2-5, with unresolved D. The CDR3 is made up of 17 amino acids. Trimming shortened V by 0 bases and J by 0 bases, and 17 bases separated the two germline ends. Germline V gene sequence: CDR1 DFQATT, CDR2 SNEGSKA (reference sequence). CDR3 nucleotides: TGCAGTGCTAGAGATCTGTGGTCCCCGGCACACCAAGAGACCCAGTACTTC. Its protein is CSARDLWSPAHQETQYF.

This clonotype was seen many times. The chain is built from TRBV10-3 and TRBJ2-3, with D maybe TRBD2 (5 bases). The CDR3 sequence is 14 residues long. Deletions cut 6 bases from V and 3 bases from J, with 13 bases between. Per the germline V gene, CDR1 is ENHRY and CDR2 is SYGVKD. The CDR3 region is CAIRDGVGTDTQYF. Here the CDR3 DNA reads TGTGCCATCAGGGACGGGGTAGGGACAGATACGCAGTATTTT.

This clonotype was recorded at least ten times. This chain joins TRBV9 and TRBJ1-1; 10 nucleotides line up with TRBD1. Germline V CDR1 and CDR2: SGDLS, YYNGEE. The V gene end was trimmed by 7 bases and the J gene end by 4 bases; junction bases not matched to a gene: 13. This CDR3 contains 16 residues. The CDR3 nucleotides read TGTGCCAGCGGAATGACAGGGGGCTCTGTGGGCACTGAAGCTTTCTTT. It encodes CASGMTGGSVGTEAFF.

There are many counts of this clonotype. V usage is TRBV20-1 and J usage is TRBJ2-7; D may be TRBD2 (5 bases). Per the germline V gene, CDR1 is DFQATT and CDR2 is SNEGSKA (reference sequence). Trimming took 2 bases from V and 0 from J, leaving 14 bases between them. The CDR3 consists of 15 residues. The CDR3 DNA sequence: TGCAGTGCTAGACCCGTCCGGGATTCCTCCTACGAGCAGTACTTC. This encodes CSARPVRDSSYEQYF.

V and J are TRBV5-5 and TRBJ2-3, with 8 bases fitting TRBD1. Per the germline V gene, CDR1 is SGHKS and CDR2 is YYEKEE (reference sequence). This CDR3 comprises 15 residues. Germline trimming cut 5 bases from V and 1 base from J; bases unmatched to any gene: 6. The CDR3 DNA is TGTGCCAGCAGTTCAGGGGGCCGTGGCACAGATACGCAGTATTTT. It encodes CASSSGGRGTDTQYF.

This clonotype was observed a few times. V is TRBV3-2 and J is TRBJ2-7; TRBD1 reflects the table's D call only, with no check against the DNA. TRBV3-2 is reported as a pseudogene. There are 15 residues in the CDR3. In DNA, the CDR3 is TGTGCCAGCAGCCAAGGACAGGGTTGGTCCTACGAGCAGTACTTC. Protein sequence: CASSQGQGWSYEQYF.

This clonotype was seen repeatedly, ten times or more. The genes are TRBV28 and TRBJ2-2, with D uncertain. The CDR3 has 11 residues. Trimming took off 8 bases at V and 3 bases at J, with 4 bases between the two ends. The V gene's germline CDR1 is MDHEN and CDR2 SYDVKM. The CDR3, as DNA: TGTGCCAGCGGCTACACCGGGGAGCTGTTTTTT. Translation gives CASGYTGELFF.